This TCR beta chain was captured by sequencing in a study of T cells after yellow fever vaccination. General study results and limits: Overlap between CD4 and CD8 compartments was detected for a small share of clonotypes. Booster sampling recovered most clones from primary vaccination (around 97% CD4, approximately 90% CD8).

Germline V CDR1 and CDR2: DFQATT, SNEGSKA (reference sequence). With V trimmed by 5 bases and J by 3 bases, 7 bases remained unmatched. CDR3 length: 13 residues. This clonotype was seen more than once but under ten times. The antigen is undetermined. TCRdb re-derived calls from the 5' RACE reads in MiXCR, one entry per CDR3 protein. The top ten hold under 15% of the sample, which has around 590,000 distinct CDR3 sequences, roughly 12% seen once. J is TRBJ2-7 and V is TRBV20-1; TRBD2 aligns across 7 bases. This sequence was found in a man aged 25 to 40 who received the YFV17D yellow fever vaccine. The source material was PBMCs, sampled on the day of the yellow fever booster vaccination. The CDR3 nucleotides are TGCAGTGCTGGGGAGCGGGACTTCTACGAGCAGTACTTC. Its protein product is CSAGERDFYEQYF.